These 5 T cell receptor beta chains came from one sample sequenced in a study of shared clonotypes between healthy human individuals. Generated by immunoSEQ multiplex PCR, the TCRdb table keeps only in-frame clones and is missing some. This table holds about 1.1 million clones, more than 75% found once. The sequenced sample was memory CD4+ T cells from PBMCs. Subset defined: CD45RA-negative fraction. The receptors here all came from a young man in good health. Some clones in this sample may be carry-over from other donors' samples.

This clone is a singleton in its sample. The rearrangement links TRBV28 to TRBJ2-3, with unresolved D. Germline V gene data show CDR1 as MDHEN and CDR2 as SYDVKM. There are 14 residues in the CDR3. V was trimmed by 7 bases and J by 4 bases, leaving 15 bases between them. The chain's CDR3 is CASKGLVRADTQYF. As DNA, the CDR3 is TGTGCCAGCAAAGGATTGGTAAGAGCAGATACGCAGTATTTT.

This clone occurred once. This chain uses TRBV27 with TRBJ2-3, with TRBD1 matching over 7 bases. The CDR3 contains 15 residues. The trim removed 5 bases at V and 2 bases at J, leaving 7 bases unmatched. Germline V CDR1 and CDR2: MNHEY, SMNVEV (reference sequence). DNA of the CDR3: TGTGCCAGCAGTCCGTACAGGGGCTTCACAGATACGCAGTATTTT. Translated: CASSPYRGFTDTQYF.

This clone was detected a few times. This chain links TRBV6-6 with TRBJ1-1, with D hard to call. V lost 8 bases to trimming and J lost 6 bases, with 19 bases between them. Germline lookup yields CDR1 MNHNY and CDR2 SVGAGI (reference sequence). CDR3 length: 14 residues. CDR3 amino acids: CASVISTGGPEAFF. CDR3 coding DNA: TGTGCCAGCGTAATCTCGACTGGAGGTCCTGAAGCTTTCTTT.

The chain is built from TRBV11-2 and TRBJ2-5; D unclear. V dropped 6 bases and J dropped 4 bases, with 9 bases sitting between them. CDR1 is SGHAT, CDR2 FQNNGV, per germline. The CDR3 covers 12 residues. This CDR3 reads CASRAGPETQYF. CDR3 sequence (DNA): TGTGCCAGCAGGGCAGGTCCAGAGACCCAGTACTTC.

The CDR3 DNA sequence: TGTGCCAGCAGCTTAGGGTCAGCGGGAGGGGGGAAGACCCAGTACTTC. This encodes CASSLGSAGGGKTQYF. The V and J genes are TRBV7-2 and TRBJ2-5, with TRBD2 matching 10 bases. Germline CDR1 reads SGHTA; CDR2 reads FQGNSA. V trimming: 1 base; J trimming: 6 bases; junction bases outside the gene matches: 8. The CDR3 is 16 residues long.